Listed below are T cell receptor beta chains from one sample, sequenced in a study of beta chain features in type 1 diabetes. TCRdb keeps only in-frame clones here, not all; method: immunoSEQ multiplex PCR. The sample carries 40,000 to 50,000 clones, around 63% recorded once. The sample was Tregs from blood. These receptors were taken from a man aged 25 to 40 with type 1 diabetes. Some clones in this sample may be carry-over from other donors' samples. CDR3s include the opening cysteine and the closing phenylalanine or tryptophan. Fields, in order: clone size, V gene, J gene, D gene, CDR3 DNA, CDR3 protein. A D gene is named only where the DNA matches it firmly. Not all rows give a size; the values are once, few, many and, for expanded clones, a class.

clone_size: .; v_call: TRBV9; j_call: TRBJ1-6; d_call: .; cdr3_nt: TGTGCCAGCAGCGCAGGGATTGTGGCACCCCTCCACTTT; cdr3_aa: CASSAGIVAPLHF
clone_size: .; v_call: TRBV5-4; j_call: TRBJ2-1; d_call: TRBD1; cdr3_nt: TGTGCCAGCAGCTGGGATGTGGGACAGGGGCCCTACAATGAGCAGTTCTTC; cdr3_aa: CASSWDVGQGPYNEQFF
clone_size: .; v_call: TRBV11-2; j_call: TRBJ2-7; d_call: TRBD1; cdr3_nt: TGTGCCAGCAGCTTCGGGACAGGGAACTCATACGAGCAGTACTTC; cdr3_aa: CASSFGTGNSYEQYF
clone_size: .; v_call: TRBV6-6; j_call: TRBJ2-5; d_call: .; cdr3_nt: TGTGCCAGCAGAACGGGGTCAGAGACCCAGTACTTC; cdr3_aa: CASRTGSETQYF
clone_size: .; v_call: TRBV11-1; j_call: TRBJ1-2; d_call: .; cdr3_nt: TGTGCCAGCAGCTATATCGACAGGAACGGCTACACCTTC; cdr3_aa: CASSYIDRNGYTF
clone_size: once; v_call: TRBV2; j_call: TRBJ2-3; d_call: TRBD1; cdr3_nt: TGTGCCAGCAGTGACTCAGGGGGCGGTTTGGACTCAGATACGCAGTATTTT; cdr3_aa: CASSDSGGGLDSDTQYF
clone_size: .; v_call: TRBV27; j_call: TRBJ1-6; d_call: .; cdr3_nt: TGTGCCAGCAGTTTAAAGAGCTCCTATAATTCACCCCTCCACTTT; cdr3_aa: CASSLKSSYNSPLHF
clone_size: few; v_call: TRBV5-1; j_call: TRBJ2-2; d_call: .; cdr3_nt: TGCGCCAGCGGCGGGCCGGACGGGGAGCTGTTTTTT; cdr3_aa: CASGGPDGELFF
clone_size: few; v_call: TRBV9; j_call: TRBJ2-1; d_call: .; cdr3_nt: TGTGCCAGCAGCGTAGGGCCAGTGGTGGATGAGCAGTTCTTC; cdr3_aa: CASSVGPVVDEQFF
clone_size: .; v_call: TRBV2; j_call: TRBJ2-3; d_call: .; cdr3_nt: TGTGCCAGCAGTTCGAGAAGCGGCACAGATACGCAGTATTTT; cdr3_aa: CASSSRSGTDTQYF
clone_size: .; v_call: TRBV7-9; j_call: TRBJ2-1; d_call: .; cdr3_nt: TGTGCCAGCAGCTTACAGGGGAATAGCAATGAGCAGTTCTTC; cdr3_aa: CASSLQGNSNEQFF
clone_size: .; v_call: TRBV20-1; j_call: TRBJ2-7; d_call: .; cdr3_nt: TGCAGTGCTGCCCAACCGGGCGAGCAGTACTTC; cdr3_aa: CSAAQPGEQYF
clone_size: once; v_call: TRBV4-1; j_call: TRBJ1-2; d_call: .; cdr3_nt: TGCGCCAGCAGCCAAGGAGGACAGCTAAACTATGGCTACACCTTC; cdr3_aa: CASSQGGQLNYGYTF
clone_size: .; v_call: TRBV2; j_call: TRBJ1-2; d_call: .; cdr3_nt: TGTGCCAGCAGTGAAATTGGGAGGGCCTATGGCTACACCTTC; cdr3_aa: CASSEIGRAYGYTF
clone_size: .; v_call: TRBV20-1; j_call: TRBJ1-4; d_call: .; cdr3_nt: TGCAGTGCGTTGGTTGGCGAAAAACTGTTTTTT; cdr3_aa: CSALVGEKLFF
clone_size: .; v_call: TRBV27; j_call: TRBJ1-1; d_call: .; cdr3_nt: TGTGCCAGCAGTTGGGGCCGGAACACTGAAGCTTTCTTT; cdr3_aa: CASSWGRNTEAFF
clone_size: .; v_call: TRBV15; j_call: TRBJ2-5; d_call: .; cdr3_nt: TGTGCCACCAGCAGATCAGCGGTGTACCAAGAGACCCAGTACTTC; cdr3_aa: CATSRSAVYQETQYF
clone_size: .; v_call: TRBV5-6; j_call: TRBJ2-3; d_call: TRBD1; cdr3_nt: TGTGCCAGCAGCTATCAGGGGGCCCAGGATACGCAGTATTTT; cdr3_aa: CASSYQGAQDTQYF
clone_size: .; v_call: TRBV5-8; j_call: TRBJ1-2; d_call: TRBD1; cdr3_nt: TGTGCCAGCAGCATACTACAGAAGACAGGGACCTATGGCTACACCTTC; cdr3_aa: CASSILQKTGTYGYTF
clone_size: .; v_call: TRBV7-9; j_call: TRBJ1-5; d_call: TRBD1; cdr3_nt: TGTGCCAGCAGCGCGACAGGGGGTAATCAGCCCCAGCATTTT; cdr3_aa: CASSATGGNQPQHF
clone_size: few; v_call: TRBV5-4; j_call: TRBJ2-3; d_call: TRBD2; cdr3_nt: TGTGCCAGCAGCCAGGCCGGGACTAGCGCAGATACGCAGTATTTT; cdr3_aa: CASSQAGTSADTQYF
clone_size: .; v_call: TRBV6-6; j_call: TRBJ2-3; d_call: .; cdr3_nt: TGTGCCAGCAGTTACCCGGGGGAGACAGATACGCAGTATTTT; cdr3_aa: CASSYPGETDTQYF
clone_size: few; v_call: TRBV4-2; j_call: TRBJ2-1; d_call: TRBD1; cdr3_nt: TGTGCCAGCAGCCAAGAGATGAGGGGGCCGGGCTATGAGCAGTTCTTC; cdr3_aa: CASSQEMRGPGYEQFF
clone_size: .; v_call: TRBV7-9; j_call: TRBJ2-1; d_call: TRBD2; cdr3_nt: TGTGCCAGCAGCTTAGATGGGACTAGTAGGCAGTTCTTC; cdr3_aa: CASSLDGTSRQFF
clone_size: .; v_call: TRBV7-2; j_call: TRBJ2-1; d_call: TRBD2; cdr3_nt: TGTGCCAGCAGCTTAGGGAGCGGGATCAATGAGCAGTTCTTC; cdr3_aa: CASSLGSGINEQFF
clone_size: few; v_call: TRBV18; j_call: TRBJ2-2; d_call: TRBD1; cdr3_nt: TGTGCCAGCTCATCCCAGGACAGGGGAATCGCGAACACCGGGGAGCTGTTTTTT; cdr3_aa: CASSSQDRGIANTGELFF
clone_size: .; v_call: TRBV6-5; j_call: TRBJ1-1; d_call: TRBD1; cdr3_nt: TGTGCCAGCAGTTACGGAGACAGGGGGCGCGAAGCTTTCTTT; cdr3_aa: CASSYGDRGREAFF
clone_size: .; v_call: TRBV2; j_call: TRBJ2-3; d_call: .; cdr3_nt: TGTGCCAGCAGTGGCAGAACCGATACGCAGTATTTT; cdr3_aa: CASSGRTDTQYF
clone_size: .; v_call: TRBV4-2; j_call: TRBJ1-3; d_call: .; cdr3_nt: TGTGCCAGCAGCCAAGATTTGTCAATCTCTGGAAACACCATATATTTT; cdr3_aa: CASSQDLSISGNTIYF
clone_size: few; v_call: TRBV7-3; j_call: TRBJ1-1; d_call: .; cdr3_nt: TGTGCCAGCAGCTTAACGGGGGCCCCTGAAGCTTTCTTT; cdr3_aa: CASSLTGAPEAFF
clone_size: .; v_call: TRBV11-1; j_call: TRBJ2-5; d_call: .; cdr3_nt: TGTGCCAGCAGCCCACAAACACAAGCGGAGACCCAGTACTTC; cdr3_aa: CASSPQTQAETQYF